This T cell receptor (beta chain) stems from a study of blood T cell repertoires in COVID-19. Study as a whole: There were acute and convalescent COVID-19 samples, and they came from the United States, Italy and Spain. Nucleic acid was either cDNA or gDNA, and it came from T cells, B-cell-depleted T cells, or PBMCs.

In the source study's methods: Amplification of reference gene primers was used by the study to estimate nucleated cell counts. Here immunoSEQ multiplex PCR was the method, and the copy in TCRdb shows in-frame clones only, minus some. V and J calls plus clone size are reproduced from that table; the DNA served to infer D and trimming. The sample has a few hundred thousand clones; approximately 77% are singletons. Note on this clone: Other nucleotide sequences from this sample produce the same CDR3.

Germline assignment: CDR1 SGHNT and CDR2 YYREEE (reference sequence). CDR3 length: 14 amino acids. The trim removed 4 bases at V and 2 bases at J, leaving 2 bases unmatched. J is TRBJ2-3 and V is TRBV5-4; 9 nucleotides align to TRBD1. Sequencing used peripheral blood. The sequence derives from a young woman with acute or convalescent COVID-19. The chain's CDR3 is CASSLQGATDTQYF. The DNA for the CDR3 is TGTGCCAGCAGCCTACAGGGGGCCACAGATACGCAGTATTTT.